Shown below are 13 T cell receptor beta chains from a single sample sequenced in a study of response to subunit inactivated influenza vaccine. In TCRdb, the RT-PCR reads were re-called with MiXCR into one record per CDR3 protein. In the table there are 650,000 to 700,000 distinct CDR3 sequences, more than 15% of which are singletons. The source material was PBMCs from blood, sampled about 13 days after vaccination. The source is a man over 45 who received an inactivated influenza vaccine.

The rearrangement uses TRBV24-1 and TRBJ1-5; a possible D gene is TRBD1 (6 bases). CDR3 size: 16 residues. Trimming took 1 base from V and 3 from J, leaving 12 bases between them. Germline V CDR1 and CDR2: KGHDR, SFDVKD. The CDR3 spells CATSDLRQGHNQPQHF. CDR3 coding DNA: TGTGCCACCAGTGATTTACGTCAGGGACACAATCAGCCCCAGCATTTT.

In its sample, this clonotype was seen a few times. The CDR3 DNA is TGTGCCAGCAGTGTGGGGGGGGCTTTCTACGAGCAGTACTTC. Amino acids: CASSVGGAFYEQYF. The chain employs TRBV2 and TRBJ2-7; D is possibly TRBD2 (7 bases). The V end was cut by 4 bases, the J end by 3 bases, with 13 bases between. CDR3 length: 14 amino acids. Germline V lookup: CDR1 SNHLY, CDR2 FYNNEI.

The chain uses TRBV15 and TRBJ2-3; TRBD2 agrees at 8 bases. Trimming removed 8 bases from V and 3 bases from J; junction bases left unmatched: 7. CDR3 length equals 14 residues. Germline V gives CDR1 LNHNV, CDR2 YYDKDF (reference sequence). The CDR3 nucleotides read TGTGCCACCTCTCGGGGGGGGGCGACAGATACGCAGTATTTT. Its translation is CATSRGGATDTQYF.

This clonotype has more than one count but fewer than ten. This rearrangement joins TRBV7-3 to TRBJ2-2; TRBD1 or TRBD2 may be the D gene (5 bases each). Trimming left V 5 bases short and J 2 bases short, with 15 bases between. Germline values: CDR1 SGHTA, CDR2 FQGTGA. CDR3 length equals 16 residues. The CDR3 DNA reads TGTGCCAGCAGCCCAAATGGGGGAGCTAACACCGGGGAGCTGTTTTTT. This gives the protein CASSPNGGANTGELFF.

CDR3 nucleotides: TGTGCCAGCAGCCCCAGGGAGGGCGGTGGCTACACCTTC. Translating it yields CASSPREGGGYTF. The V call is TRBV3-1, the J call TRBJ1-2; a weak D match, TRBD1 (5 bases). CDR1 and CDR2 from the germline V gene are LGHDT and YNNKEL (reference sequence). This CDR3 contains 13 residues. V was clipped by 4 bases and J by 7 bases, with 13 bases between them.

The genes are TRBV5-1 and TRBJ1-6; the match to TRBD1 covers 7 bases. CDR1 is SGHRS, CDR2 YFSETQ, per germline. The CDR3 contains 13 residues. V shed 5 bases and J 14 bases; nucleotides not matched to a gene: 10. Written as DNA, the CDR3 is TGCGCCAGCAGAACACGTACAGGGGAGGCCCTCCACTTT. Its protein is CASRTRTGEALHF.

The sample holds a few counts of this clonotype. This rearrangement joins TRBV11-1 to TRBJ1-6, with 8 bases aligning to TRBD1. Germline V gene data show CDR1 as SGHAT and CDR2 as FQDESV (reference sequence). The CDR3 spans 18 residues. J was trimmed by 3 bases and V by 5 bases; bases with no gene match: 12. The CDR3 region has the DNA TGTGCCAGCAGCCTCGGGACAGGTGAAGAAATCTATAATTCACCCCTCCACTTT. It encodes CASSLGTGEEIYNSPLHF.

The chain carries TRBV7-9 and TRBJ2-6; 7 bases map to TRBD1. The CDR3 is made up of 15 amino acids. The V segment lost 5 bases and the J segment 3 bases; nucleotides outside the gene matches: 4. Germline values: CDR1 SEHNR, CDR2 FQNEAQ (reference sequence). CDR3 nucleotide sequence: TGTGCCAGCAGCCTCACAGGGGTTGGGGCCAACGTCCTGACTTTC. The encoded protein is CASSLTGVGANVLTF.

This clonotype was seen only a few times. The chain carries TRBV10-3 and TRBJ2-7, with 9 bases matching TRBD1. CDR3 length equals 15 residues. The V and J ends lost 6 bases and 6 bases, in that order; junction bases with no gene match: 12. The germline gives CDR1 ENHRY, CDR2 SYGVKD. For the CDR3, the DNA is TGTGCCATCAGGCACCGGGACAGGGAGTTTTCCGAGCAGTACTTC. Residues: CAIRHRDREFSEQYF.

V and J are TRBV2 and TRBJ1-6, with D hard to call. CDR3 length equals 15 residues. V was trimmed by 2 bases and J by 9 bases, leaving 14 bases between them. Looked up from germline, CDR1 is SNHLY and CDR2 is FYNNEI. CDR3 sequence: CASSESGRRFSPLHF. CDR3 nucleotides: TGTGCCAGCAGTGAATCGGGCAGGAGGTTTTCACCCCTCCACTTT.

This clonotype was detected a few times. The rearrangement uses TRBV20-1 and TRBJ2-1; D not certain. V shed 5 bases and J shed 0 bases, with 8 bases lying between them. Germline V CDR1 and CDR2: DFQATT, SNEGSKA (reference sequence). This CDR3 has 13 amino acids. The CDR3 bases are TGCAGTGCTGGCAGAAGCTCCTACAATGAGCAGTTCTTC. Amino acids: CSAGRSSYNEQFF.

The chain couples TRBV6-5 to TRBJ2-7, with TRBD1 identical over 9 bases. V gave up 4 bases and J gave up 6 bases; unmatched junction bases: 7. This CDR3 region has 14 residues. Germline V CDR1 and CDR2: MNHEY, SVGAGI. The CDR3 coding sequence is TGTGCCAGCAGTTTCAACAGGGGGCTCGGCGAGCAGTACTTC. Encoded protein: CASSFNRGLGEQYF.

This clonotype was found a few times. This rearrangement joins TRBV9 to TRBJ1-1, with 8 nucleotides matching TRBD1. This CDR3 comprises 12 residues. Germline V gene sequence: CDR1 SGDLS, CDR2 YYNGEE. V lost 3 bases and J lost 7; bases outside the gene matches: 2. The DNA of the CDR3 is TGTGCCAGCAGCGGAGACAGGGGTGAAGCTTTCTTT. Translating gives CASSGDRGEAFF.